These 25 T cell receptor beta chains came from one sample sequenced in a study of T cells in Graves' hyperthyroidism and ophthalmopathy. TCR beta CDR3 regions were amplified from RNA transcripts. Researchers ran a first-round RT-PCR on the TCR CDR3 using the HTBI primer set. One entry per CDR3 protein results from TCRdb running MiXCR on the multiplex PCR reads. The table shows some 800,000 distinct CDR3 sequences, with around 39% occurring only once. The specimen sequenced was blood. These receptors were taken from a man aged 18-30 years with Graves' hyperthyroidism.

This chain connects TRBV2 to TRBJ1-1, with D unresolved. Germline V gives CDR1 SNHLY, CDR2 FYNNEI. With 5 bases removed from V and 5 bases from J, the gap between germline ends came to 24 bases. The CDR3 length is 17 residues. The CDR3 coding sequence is TGTGCCAGCAGTTACTCCGCTCCGGTGCCTGGGGTGACTGAAGCTTTCTTT. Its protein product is CASSYSAPVPGVTEAFF.

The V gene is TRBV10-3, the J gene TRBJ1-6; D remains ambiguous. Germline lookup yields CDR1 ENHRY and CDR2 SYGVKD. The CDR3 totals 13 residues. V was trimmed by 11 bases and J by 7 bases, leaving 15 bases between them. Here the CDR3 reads CADLQQANSPLHF. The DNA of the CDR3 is TGTGCCGACCTTCAGCAGGCAAATTCACCCCTCCACTTT.

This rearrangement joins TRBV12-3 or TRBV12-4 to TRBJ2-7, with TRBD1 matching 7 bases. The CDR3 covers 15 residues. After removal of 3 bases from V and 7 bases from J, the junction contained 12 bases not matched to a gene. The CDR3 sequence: CASSFGQANPGEQYF. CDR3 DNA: TGTGCCAGCAGTTTTGGACAGGCGAATCCCGGAGAGCAGTACTTC.

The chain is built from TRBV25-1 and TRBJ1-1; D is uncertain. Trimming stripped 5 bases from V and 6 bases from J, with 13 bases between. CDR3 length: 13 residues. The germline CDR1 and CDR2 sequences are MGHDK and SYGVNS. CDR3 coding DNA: TGTGCCAGCAGTTCCCCGCATCAGGCTGAAGCTTTCTTT. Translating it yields CASSSPHQAEAFF.

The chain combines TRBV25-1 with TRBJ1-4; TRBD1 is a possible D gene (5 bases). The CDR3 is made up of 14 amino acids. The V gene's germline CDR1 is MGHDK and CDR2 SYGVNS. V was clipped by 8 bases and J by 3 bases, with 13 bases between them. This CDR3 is CASVRGSPNEKLFF. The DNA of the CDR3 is TGTGCCAGCGTTCGGGGGTCTCCTAATGAAAAACTGTTTTTT.

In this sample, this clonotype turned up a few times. The CDR3 DNA is TGTGCCAGCAGCCTAGAGGGGTATACCTACGAGCAGTACTTC. It specifies CASSLEGYTYEQYF. The chain uses TRBV9 and TRBJ2-7; D might be TRBD1 or TRBD2, each matching 5 bases. Germline CDR1 is SGDLS and CDR2 is YYNGEE. CDR3 size: 14 residues. Trimming took 4 bases from V and 2 from J, leaving 13 bases between them. Full variable domain (rest looked up from reference TRBV9 and TRBJ2-7): DSGVTQTPKHLITATGQRVTLRCSPRSGDLSVYWYQQSLDQGLQFLIQYYNGEERAKGNILERFSAQQFPDLHSELNLSSLELGDSALYFCASSLEGYTYEQYFGPGTRLTVT.

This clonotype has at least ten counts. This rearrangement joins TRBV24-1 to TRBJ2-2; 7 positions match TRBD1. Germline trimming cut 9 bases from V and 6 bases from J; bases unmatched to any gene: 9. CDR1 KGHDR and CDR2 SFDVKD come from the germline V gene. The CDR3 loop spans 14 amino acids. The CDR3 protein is CATVRQGEAGELFF. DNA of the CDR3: TGTGCCACCGTTCGGCAGGGGGAAGCCGGGGAGCTGTTTTTT.

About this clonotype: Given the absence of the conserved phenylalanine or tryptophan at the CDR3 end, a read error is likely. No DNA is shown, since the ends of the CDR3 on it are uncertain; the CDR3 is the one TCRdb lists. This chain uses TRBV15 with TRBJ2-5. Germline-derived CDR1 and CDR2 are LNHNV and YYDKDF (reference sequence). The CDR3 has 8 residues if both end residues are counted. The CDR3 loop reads CATSRANS.

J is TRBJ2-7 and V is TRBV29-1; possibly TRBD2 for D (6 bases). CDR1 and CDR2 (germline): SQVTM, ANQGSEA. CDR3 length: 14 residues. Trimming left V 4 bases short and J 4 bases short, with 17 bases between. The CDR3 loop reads CSVVGGRGGYEQYF. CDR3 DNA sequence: TGCAGCGTTGTCGGTGGGCGGGGTGGTTACGAGCAGTACTTC.

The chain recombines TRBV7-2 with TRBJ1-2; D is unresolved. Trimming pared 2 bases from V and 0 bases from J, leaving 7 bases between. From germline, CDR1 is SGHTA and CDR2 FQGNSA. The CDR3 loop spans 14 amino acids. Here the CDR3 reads CASSLTAPNYGYTF. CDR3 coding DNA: TGTGCCAGCAGCTTAACAGCTCCTAACTATGGCTACACCTTC. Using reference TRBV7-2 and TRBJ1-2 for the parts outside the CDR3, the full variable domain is GAGVSQSPSNKVTEKGKDVELRCDPISGHTALYWYRQSLGQGLEFLIYFQGNSAPDKSGLPSDRFSAERTGGSVSTLTIQRTQQEDSAVYLCASSLTAPNYGYTFGSGTRLTVV.

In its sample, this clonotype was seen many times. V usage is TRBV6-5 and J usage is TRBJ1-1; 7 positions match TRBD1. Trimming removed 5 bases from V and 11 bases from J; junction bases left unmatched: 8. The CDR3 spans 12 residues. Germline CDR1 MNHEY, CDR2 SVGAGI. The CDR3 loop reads CASSASGTDAFF. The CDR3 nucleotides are TGTGCCAGCAGTGCTTCCGGGACAGATGCTTTCTTT.

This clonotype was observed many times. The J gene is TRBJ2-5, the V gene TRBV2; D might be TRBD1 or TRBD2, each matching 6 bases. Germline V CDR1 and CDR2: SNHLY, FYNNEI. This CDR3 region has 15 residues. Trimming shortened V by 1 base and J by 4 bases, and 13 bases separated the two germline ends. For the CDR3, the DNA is TGTGCCAGCAGTGAAGTGGGGGGCGGTGGAGAGACCCAGTACTTC. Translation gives CASSEVGGGGETQYF. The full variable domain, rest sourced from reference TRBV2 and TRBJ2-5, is EPEVTQTPSHQVTQMGQEVILRCVPISNHLYFYWYRQILGQKVEFLVSFYNNEISEKSEIFDDQFSVERPDGSNFTLKIRSTKLEDSAMYFCASSEVGGGGETQYFGPGTRLLVL.

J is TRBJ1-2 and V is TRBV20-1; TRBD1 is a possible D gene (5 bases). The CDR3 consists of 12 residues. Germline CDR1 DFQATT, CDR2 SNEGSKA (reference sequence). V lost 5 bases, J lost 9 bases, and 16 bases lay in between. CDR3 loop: CSAPTGGFSYTF. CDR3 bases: TGCAGTGCTCCCACAGGCGGGTTTAGCTACACCTTC.

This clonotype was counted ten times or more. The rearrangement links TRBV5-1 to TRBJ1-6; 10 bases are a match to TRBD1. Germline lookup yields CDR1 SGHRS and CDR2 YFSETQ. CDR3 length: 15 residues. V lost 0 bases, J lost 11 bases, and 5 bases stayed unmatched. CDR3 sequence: CASSLAGTGEAPLHF. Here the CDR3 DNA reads TGCGCCAGCAGCTTGGCCGGGACAGGGGAGGCACCCCTCCACTTT.

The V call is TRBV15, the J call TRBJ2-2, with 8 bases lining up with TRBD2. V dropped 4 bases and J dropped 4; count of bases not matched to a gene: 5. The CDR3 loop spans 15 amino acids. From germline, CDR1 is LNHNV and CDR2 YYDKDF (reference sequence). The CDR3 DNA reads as TGTGCCACCAGCATTCGACTAGCGAGCACCGGGGAGCTGTTTTTT. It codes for CATSIRLASTGELFF.

The CDR3 sequence: CASSWGLAGPYIYEQYF. CDR3 in DNA: TGTGCCAGCAGCTGGGGACTAGCGGGACCTTATATCTACGAGCAGTACTTC. The chain is built from TRBV7-6 and TRBJ2-7, with 13 bases identical to TRBD2. Trimming cost V 4 bases and J 3 bases; bases outside gene matches: 9. Per the germline V gene, CDR1 is SGHVS and CDR2 is FNYEAQ. The CDR3 loop spans 17 amino acids. Combining the CDR3 with reference TRBV7-6 and TRBJ2-7 gives the whole variable domain GAGVSQSPRYKVTKRGQDVALRCDPISGHVSLYWYRQALGQGPEFLTYFNYEAQQDKSGLPNDRFSAERPEGSISTLTIQRTEQRDSAMYRCASSWGLAGPYIYEQYFGPGTRLTVT.

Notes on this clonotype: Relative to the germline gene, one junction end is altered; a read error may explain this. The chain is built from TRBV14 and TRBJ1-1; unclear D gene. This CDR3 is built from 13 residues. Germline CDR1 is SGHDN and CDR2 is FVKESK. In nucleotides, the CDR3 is TGTGCCGGCAGCCAAGATCCTAAGGGAAGGGCTTTCTTT. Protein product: CAGSQDPKGRAFF.

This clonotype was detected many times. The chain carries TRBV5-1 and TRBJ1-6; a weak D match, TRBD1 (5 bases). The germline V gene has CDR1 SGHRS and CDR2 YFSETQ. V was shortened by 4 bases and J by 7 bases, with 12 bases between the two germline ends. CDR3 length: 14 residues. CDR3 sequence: CASSTQGSNSPLHF. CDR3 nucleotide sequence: TGCGCCAGCAGCACCCAGGGTTCGAATTCACCCCTCCACTTT. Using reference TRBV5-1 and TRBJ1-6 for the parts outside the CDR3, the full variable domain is KAGVTQTPRYLIKTRGQQVTLSCSPISGHRSVSWYQQTPGQGLQFLFEYFSETQRNKGNFPGRFSGRQFSNSRSEMNVSTLELGDSALYLCASSTQGSNSPLHFGNGTRLTVT.

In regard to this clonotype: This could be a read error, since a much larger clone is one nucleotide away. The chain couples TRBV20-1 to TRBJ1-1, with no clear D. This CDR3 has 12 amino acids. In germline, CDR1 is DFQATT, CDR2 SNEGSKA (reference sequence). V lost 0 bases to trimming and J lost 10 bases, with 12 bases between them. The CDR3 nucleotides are TGCAGTGCTAGAGAGGGAGGGTCTGTAGCTTTCTTT. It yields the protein CSAREGGSVAFF.

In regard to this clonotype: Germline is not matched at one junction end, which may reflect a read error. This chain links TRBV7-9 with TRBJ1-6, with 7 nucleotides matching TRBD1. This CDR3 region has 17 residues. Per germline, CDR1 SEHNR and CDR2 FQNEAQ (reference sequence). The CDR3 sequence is CASSLVGTVPYNSPLRF. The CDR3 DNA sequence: TGTGCCAGCAGCTTAGTCGGGACAGTTCCTTATAATTCACCCCTCCGCTTT.

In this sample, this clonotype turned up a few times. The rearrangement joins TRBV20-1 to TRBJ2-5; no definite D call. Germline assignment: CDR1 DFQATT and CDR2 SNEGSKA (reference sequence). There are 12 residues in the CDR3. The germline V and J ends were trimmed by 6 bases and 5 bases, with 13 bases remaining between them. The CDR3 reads CSARKKTETQYF. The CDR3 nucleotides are TGCAGTGCCCGAAAGAAGACGGAGACCCAGTACTTC.

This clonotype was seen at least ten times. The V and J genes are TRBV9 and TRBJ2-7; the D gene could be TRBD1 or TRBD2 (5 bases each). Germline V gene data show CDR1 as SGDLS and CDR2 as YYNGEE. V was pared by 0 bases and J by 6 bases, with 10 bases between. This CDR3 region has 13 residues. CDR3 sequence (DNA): TGTGCCAGCAGCGTAGATTGGGACGGCGAGCAGTACTTC. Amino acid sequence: CASSVDWDGEQYF.

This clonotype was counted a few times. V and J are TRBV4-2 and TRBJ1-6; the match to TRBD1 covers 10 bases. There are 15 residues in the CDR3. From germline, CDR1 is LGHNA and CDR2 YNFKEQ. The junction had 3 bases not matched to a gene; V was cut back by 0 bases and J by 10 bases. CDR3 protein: CASSQDLTGGSPLHF. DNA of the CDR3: TGTGCCAGCAGCCAAGATCTGACAGGGGGCTCACCCCTCCACTTT.

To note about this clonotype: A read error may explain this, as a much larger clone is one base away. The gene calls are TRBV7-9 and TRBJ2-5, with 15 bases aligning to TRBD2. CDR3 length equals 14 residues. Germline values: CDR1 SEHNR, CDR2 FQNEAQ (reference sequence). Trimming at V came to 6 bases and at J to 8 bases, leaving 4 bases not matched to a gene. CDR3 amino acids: CASRQGLAGGTQYF. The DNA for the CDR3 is TGTGCCAGCAGACAGGGACTAGCGGGAGGAACCCAGTACTTC.

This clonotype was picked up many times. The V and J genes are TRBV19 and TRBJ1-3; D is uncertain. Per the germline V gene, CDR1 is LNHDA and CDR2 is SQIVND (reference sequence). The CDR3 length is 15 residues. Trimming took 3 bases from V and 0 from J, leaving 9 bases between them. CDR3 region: CASSISPFSGNTIYF. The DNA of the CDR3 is TGTGCCAGTAGTATCTCTCCATTCTCTGGAAACACCATATATTTT.